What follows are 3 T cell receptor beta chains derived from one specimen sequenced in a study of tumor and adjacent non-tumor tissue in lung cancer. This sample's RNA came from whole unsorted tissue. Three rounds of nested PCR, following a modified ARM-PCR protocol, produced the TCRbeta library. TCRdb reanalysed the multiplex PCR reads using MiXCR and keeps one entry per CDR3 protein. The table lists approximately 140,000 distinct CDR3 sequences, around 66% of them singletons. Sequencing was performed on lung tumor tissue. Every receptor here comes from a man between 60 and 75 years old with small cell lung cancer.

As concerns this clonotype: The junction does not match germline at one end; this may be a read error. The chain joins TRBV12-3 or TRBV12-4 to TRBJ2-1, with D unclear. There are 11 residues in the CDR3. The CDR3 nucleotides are TGTGCCATCAGCCGCTACAATGATCAGTTCTTC. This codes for CAISRYNDQFF.

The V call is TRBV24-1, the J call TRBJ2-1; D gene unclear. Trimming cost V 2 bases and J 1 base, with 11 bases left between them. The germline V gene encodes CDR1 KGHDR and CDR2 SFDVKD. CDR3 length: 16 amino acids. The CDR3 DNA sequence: TGTGCCACCAGTGATTCCAAGATGACGTCCTACAATGAGCAGTTCTTC. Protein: CATSDSKMTSYNEQFF.

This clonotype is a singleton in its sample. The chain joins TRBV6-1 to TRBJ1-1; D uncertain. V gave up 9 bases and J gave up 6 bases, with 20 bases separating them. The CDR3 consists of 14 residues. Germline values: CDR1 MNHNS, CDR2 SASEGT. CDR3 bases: TGTGCCAGTAGGGCGTGGGTTGGAGCCCCTGAAGCTTTCTTT. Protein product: CASRAWVGAPEAFF.